A selection of T cell receptor beta chains follows, all from one sample in a study of blood T cell repertoires in COVID-19. The assay was immunoSEQ multiplex PCR, and TCRdb's table has in-frame clones only and misses some. The table records roughly 150,000 clones, around 84% of them present only once. Specimen: PBMCs or T cells enriched from blood (not recorded which). Receptor source: a man aged 45-65 years who had recovered from COVID-19. Each CDR3 is given with its conserved first and last residue. A D gene is named only where the DNA matches it firmly. Clone size, where shown, is once, few, many, or a class for clones that have expanded.

j_gene | d_gene | v_gene | abundance | CDR3nt | CDR3aa
TRBJ2-7 | TRBD2 | TRBV20-1 | NA | TGCAGTGCTAGTGAGGGAGGGCGGATAACCTACGAGCAGTACTTC | CSASEGGRITYEQYF
TRBJ2-7 | TRBD2 | TRBV5-5 | NA | TGTGCCAGCAGCTTGCCCCGGACTAGCGGGGGGCCTCAGTACTTC | CASSLPRTSGGPQYF
TRBJ2-7 | NA | TRBV3-1/TRBV3-2 | NA | TGTGCCAGCAGCCCCCGGCGGGCCTACGAGCAGTACTTC | CASSPRRAYEQYF
TRBJ1-3 | NA | TRBV15 | NA | TGTGCCACCAGTCCTCGGGGGGCTAGCTTTGGAAACACCATATATTTT | CATSPRGASFGNTIYF
TRBJ2-2 | TRBD1 | TRBV12-5 | NA | TGTGCTAGTGGTTTGGGAGGACAGGGACGACCCGGGGAGCTGTTTTTT | CASGLGGQGRPGELFF
TRBJ2-5 | TRBD2 | TRBV19 | NA | TGTGCCAGTAGTATAACCGGGACTAGCGGGGAAGAGACCCAGTACTTC | CASSITGTSGEETQYF
TRBJ2-7 | TRBD1 | TRBV5-4 | NA | TGTGCCAGCAGCCCCCGGACAGGGGGCTCCTACGAGCAGTACTTC | CASSPRTGGSYEQYF
TRBJ1-6 | NA | TRBV14 | NA | TGTGCCAGCAGCCAAGAGGGTAGTCCAGGGGCTTCACCCCTCCACTTT | CASSQEGSPGASPLHF
TRBJ2-7 | TRBD1 | TRBV27 | NA | TGTGCCAGCAGTTCTCCCGGGGACAGGTCCTACGAGCAGTACTTC | CASSSPGDRSYEQYF
TRBJ2-7 | TRBD1 | TRBV29-1 | once | TGCAGCGTTGCAGGGACAGGGGCCTACGAGCAGTACTTC | CSVAGTGAYEQYF
TRBJ2-1 | NA | TRBV7-8 | NA | TGTGCCAGCAGCTTAGAGGGGGTCGGGGCCTACAATGAGCAGTTCTTC | CASSLEGVGAYNEQFF
TRBJ1-5 | NA | TRBV6-5 | NA | TGTGCCAGCAGTTACTTGTCGGCCCAGCATTTT | CASSYLSAQHF
TRBJ1-2 | TRBD1 | TRBV19 | NA | TGTGCCAGTAGGAACCGGGACAGGGATTATGGCTACACCTTC | CASRNRDRDYGYTF
TRBJ2-5 | NA | TRBV18 | NA | TGTGCCAGCTCACCTGGGCCTCTCCTCCAAGAGACCCAGTACTTC | CASSPGPLLQETQYF
TRBJ2-7 | TRBD1 | TRBV9 | NA | TGTGCCAGCAGCGTAGGGCAGGGGGCTCGGGAGCAGTACTTC | CASSVGQGAREQYF
TRBJ1-1 | TRBD1 | TRBV20-1 | NA | TGCAGTGCTAGTCCCCGTACAGGGGGGGTCACTGAAGCTTTCTTT | CSASPRTGGVTEAFF
TRBJ2-7 | TRBD2 | TRBV7-2 | NA | TGTGCCAGCAGCTTAGATGGCGGGGGGCACTACGAGCAGTACTTC | CASSLDGGGHYEQYF
TRBJ1-1 | NA | TRBV2 | many | TGTGCCTTCAAAACCAAACAGACAAACACTGAAGCTTTCTTT | CAFKTKQTNTEAFF
TRBJ2-5 | TRBD2 | TRBV6-5 | NA | TGTGCCAGCAGAGCGACTAGCGGCGAGACCCAGTACTTC | CASRATSGETQYF
TRBJ1-3 | NA | TRBV3-1/TRBV3-2 | NA | TGTGCCAGCAGCCTCGGGGTTCCTGGAAACACCATATATTTT | CASSLGVPGNTIYF
TRBJ2-3 | TRBD1 | TRBV18 | NA | TGTGCCAGCTCCGCCCAGAGACAGGGGACGCAGTATTTT | CASSAQRQGTQYF
TRBJ1-1 | TRBD1 | TRBV19 | once | TGTGCCAGTAGGACGGACAGGGGGCCGGGCACTGAAGCTTTCTTT | CASRTDRGPGTEAFF
TRBJ2-1 | TRBD2 | TRBV7-9 | few | TGTGCCAGCAGCTTAGCCTTAGCGGGGGGCCACAATGAGCAGTTCTTC | CASSLALAGGHNEQFF
TRBJ1-2 | TRBD1 | TRBV19 | NA | TGTGCCAGTAGTATAGCCTCTGGACAGGGGGCGCATGGCTACACCTTC | CASSIASGQGAHGYTF
TRBJ1-4 | NA | TRBV2 | few | TGTGCCAGCAGTGAAGTGCGACAGCCGGGCGAAAAACTGTTTTTT | CASSEVRQPGEKLFF
TRBJ1-4 | NA | TRBV7-2 | NA | TGTGCCAGCAGCTTACGAGCAACTAATGAAAAACTGTTTTTT | CASSLRATNEKLFF
TRBJ2-5 | NA | TRBV11-2 | once | TGTGCCAGCAGTTCGTACCAAGAGACCCAGTACTTC | CASSSYQETQYF
TRBJ2-7 | TRBD2 | TRBV5-1 | NA | TGCGCCAGCAATCCAGGACTAGCGGGGGGACCTCGGATGGGAGAGCAGTACTTC | CASNPGLAGGPRMGEQYF
TRBJ2-3 | NA | TRBV6-5 | NA | TGTGCCAGCAGTTACGACCCAGGGAGCACAGATACGCAGTATTTT | CASSYDPGSTDTQYF
TRBJ2-2 | NA | TRBV18 | NA | TGTGCCAGCTCACAGCCCGGGACATCGATCACCGGGGAGCTGTTTTTT | CASSQPGTSITGELFF
TRBJ1-1 | TRBD1 | TRBV25-1 | once | TGTGCCAGCAGTAACAGGGGAATGAACACTGAAGCTTTCTTT | CASSNRGMNTEAFF
TRBJ2-7 | NA | TRBV13 | NA | TGTGCCAGCAGCTTCGGACAGACCTACGAGCAGTACTTC | CASSFGQTYEQYF
TRBJ1-2 | NA | TRBV5-1 | NA | TGCGCCAGCAGCTTTACTTCAGGGGACTATGGCTACACCTTC | CASSFTSGDYGYTF
TRBJ1-5 | NA | TRBV3-1/TRBV3-2 | NA | TGTGCCAGCAGCCTTAACAGATACAATCAGCCCCAGCATTTT | CASSLNRYNQPQHF
TRBJ1-5 | NA | TRBV10-3 | NA | TGTGCCATCAGTGACCTGGGGAGGGGAGATGGTCAGCCCCAGCATTTT | CAISDLGRGDGQPQHF
TRBJ2-1 | NA | TRBV9 | NA | TGTGCCAGCAGCGTCGTAGGGGGGGCCCACAATGAGCAGTTCTTC | CASSVVGGAHNEQFF
TRBJ2-1 | NA | TRBV5-1 | NA | TGCGCCAGCAGCCCGGAGGGGGGGGCCTCCTACAATGAGCAGTTCTTC | CASSPEGGASYNEQFF
TRBJ1-2 | NA | TRBV20-1 | once | TGCAGTGCTAGAGATCCGCGGGGCTACACCTTC | CSARDPRGYTF
TRBJ2-1 | NA | TRBV7-8 | many | TGTGCCAGCAGCCCCCCCAGGGGCGATGAGCAGTTCTTC | CASSPPRGDEQFF
TRBJ1-3 | TRBD1 | TRBV5-6 | NA | TGTGCCAGCAGCTTCTTCCAGGGGGTCTCTGGAAACACCATATATTTT | CASSFFQGVSGNTIYF
TRBJ2-1 | NA | TRBV11-2 | NA | TGTGCCAGCAGCTTAAGGAGAAATGAGCAGTTCTTC | CASSLRRNEQFF
TRBJ2-1 | NA | TRBV4-3 | NA | TGCACCAGCAGCCAAGAAGGCGGTACAGGGACGAATGAGCAGTTCTTC | CTSSQEGGTGTNEQFF
TRBJ1-1 | NA | TRBV19 | NA | TGTGCCAGTACCCCCCGAGGAGGGACCCCAAACGCTGAAGCTTTCTTT | CASTPRGGTPNAEAFF
TRBJ1-3 | NA | TRBV7-9 | NA | TGTGCCAGCAGCTTAGCGATTAGCTCTGGAAACACCATATATTTT | CASSLAISSGNTIYF
TRBJ1-2 | TRBD1 | TRBV14 | NA | TGTGCCAGCAGCGTACAGGGGGCTTATGGCTACACCTTC | CASSVQGAYGYTF
TRBJ1-5 | TRBD1 | TRBV7-2 | NA | TGTGCCAGCAGCTTAGCGAGGGGGCAGGGCAATCAGCCCCAGCATTTT | CASSLARGQGNQPQHF
TRBJ1-1 | NA | TRBV5-1 | NA | TGCGCCAGCAGCTTGGATAGGGAGGGCGGTGAAGCTTTCTTT | CASSLDREGGEAFF
TRBJ1-5 | NA | TRBV6-1 | NA | TGTGCCAGCAGTGAAGCGCACGAATCGCGGGGCCCCCAGCATTTT | CASSEAHESRGPQHF
TRBJ1-1 | NA | TRBV12-3/TRBV12-4 | once | TGTGCCAGCAGTTCCGAGGGGGTAACTGAAGCTTTCTTT | CASSSEGVTEAFF
TRBJ2-7 | NA | TRBV3-1/TRBV3-2 | NA | TGTGCCAGCAGCCAACTCTCGGGCGAGCAGTACTTC | CASSQLSGEQYF